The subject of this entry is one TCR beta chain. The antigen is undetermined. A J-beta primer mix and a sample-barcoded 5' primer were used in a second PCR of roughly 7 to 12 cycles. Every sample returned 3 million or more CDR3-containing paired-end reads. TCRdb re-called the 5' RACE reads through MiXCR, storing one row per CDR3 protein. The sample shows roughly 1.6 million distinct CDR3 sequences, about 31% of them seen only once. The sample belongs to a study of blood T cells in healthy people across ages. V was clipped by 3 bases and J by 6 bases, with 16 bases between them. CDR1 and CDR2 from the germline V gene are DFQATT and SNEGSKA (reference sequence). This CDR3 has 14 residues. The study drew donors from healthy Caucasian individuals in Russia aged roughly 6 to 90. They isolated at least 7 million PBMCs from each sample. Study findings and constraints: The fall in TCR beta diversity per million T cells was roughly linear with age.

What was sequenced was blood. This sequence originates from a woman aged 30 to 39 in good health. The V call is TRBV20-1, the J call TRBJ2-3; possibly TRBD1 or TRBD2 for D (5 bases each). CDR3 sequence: CSASDPWDRDTQYF. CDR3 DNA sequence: TGCAGTGCTAGTGATCCGTGGGACCGCGATACGCAGTATTTT.